This T cell receptor (beta chain) was recorded in a study of T cells in Graves' hyperthyroidism and ophthalmopathy. General study findings and limits: Model-based prediction identified ophthalmopathy a median 6.5 months prior to its onset.

The CDR3 is made up of 13 amino acids. V was cut by 3 bases and J by 7 bases, with 13 bases left in between. The V gene's germline CDR1 is DFQATT and CDR2 SNEGSKA (reference sequence). TCR beta CDR3 sequences were amplified from RNA transcripts. HTBI primers were the set used in a first-round RT-PCR of the TCR CDR3. TCRdb recomputed calls from the multiplex PCR reads with MiXCR, one row per CDR3 protein. This table has 500,000 to 600,000 distinct CDR3 sequences, 46% appearing once. Comments on this clonotype: Its antigen is unknown.

V is TRBV20-1 and J is TRBJ1-5; D perhaps matches TRBD1 (5 bases). This sequence originates from an adult woman with Graves' disease, either hyperthyroidism or ophthalmopathy (not recorded which). Sequencing input: peripheral blood or thyroid tissue (not recorded which). CDR3 in amino acids: CSASLTVDQPQHF. CDR3 in DNA: TGCAGTGCTAGCCTGACAGTAGACCAGCCCCAGCATTTT.